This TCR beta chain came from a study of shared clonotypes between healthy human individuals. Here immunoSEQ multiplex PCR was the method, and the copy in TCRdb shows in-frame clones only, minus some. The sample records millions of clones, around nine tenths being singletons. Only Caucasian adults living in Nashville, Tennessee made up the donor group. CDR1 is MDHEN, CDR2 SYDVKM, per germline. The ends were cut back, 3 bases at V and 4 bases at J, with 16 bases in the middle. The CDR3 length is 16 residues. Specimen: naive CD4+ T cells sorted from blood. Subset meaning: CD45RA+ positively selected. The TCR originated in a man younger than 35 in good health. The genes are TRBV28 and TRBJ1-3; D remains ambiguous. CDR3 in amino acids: CASSLPNSRSGNTIYF. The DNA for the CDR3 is TGTGCCAGCAGTTTGCCGAACTCCCGTTCCGGAAACACCATATATTTT.